This entry features one T cell receptor beta chain sequence. V dropped 6 bases and J dropped 3 bases, with 11 bases sitting between them. This CDR3 comprises 13 residues. The germline V gene has CDR1 SEHNR and CDR2 FQNEAQ (reference sequence). The time point denotes: healthy volunteer bleed at 2 weeks. Total RNA came from unfractionated whole blood. This sample was taken from a study of human T cells and chemical hapten exposure. The overall study: TCR yields differed between samples (mainly from small differences in pooled library volume).

Using its own MiXCR run on the RACE reads, TCRdb lists one record per CDR3 protein. The sample has about 130,000 distinct CDR3 sequences; approximately 9.1% are singletons. The chain is built from TRBV7-9 and TRBJ1-1, with a possible D match to TRBD1 (5 bases). This TCR came from a male donor in good health. Some clones in this sample may be carry-over from other donors' samples. The sequenced material came from whole blood. The CDR3 spells CASRYGGDTEAFF. The CDR3 region has the DNA TGTGCCAGCAGGTATGGGGGGGACACTGAAGCTTTCTTT.